These 25 T cell receptor beta chains were all obtained from the same sample, sequenced in a study of T cells in Graves' hyperthyroidism and ophthalmopathy. Regions amplified from RNA transcripts were the TCR beta CDR3 regions. The HTBI primer set drove a first-round RT-PCR of the TCR CDR3. One entry per CDR3 protein results from TCRdb running MiXCR on the multiplex PCR reads. This table holds more than 500,000 distinct CDR3 sequences, 15% to 20% found once. Material: blood. All receptors derive from a young woman with Graves' hyperthyroidism.

This clonotype was detected a few times. The V gene is TRBV30, the J gene TRBJ1-1; no clear D gene. V was cut by 2 bases and J by 8 bases, with 9 bases left in between. CDR1 and CDR2 from the germline V gene are GTSNPN and SVGIG (reference sequence). The CDR3 loop spans 11 amino acids. CDR3 nucleotides: TGTGCCTGGAGTATGGAAGGGGAAGCTTTCTTT. Its protein product is CAWSMEGEAFF.

The sample holds many counts of this clonotype. The chain combines TRBV2 with TRBJ2-1; 9 bases match TRBD2. The germline CDR1 and CDR2 sequences are SNHLY and FYNNEI. The J segment lost 0 bases and the V segment lost 5 bases, leaving 2 bases of the junction unmatched. CDR3 size: 15 residues. Here the CDR3 reads CASSNSGSSYNEQFF. DNA for the CDR3: TGTGCCAGCAGTAATAGCGGGAGCTCCTACAATGAGCAGTTCTTC.

This clonotype was counted at least ten times. The chain couples TRBV6-2 or TRBV6-3 to TRBJ2-7; 11 bases align to TRBD1. The CDR3 covers 15 residues. Unmatched junction bases numbered 2, after V lost 2 bases and J lost 2 bases. Germline CDR1 and CDR2: MNHEY and SVGEGT. CDR3 sequence (DNA): TGTGCCAGCAGTTACGAGGGACAGGGGGCCTACGAGCAGTACTTC. Translating it yields CASSYEGQGAYEQYF.

This chain joins TRBV4-3 and TRBJ2-7; the D gene could be TRBD1 or TRBD2 (5 bases each). The V gene's germline CDR1 is LGHNA and CDR2 YSLEER. There are 14 residues in the CDR3. V gave up 1 base and J gave up 3 bases, with 10 bases separating them. CDR3 coding DNA: TGCGCCAGCAGCCAAGGAATTGGGGGCTACGAGCAGTACTTC. Residues: CASSQGIGGYEQYF.

In its sample, this clonotype was seen many times. The chain couples TRBV2 to TRBJ2-1; 10 nucleotides agree with TRBD2. The germline V gene has CDR1 SNHLY and CDR2 FYNNEI. This CDR3 spans 15 amino acids. The J segment lost 7 bases and the V segment lost 3 bases, leaving 6 bases of the junction unmatched. This CDR3 is CASSELAGVGNEQFF. The DNA of the CDR3 is TGTGCCAGCAGTGAGCTAGCGGGAGTAGGTAATGAGCAGTTCTTC.

The table lists this clonotype with many counts. The gene calls are TRBV7-9 and TRBJ2-1; 8 nucleotides agree with TRBD1. J gave up 6 bases and V 6 bases, and 7 bases lay outside the gene matches. CDR3 length: 14 amino acids. Germline CDR1 is SEHNR and CDR2 is FQNEAQ (reference sequence). CDR3: CASRSGTGPNEQFF. The CDR3 DNA reads TGTGCCAGCAGGTCCGGGACAGGCCCCAATGAGCAGTTCTTC.

This clonotype was found many times. The genes are TRBV6-1 and TRBJ2-7; perhaps TRBD1 as D (6 bases). The germline V gene encodes CDR1 MNHNS and CDR2 SASEGT. V lost 3 bases to trimming and J lost 0 bases, with 9 bases between them. CDR3 length: 14 amino acids. CDR3 DNA: TGTGCCAGCAGTGAGGGACACCTCTCCTACGAGCAGTACTTC. It codes for CASSEGHLSYEQYF.

This clonotype has ten or more counts. The chain combines TRBV7-2 with TRBJ1-2, with D maybe TRBD1 (5 bases). CDR1 is SGHTA, CDR2 FQGNSA, per germline. The CDR3 consists of 15 residues. The V gene lost 4 bases and the J gene lost 4 bases, with 16 bases spanning the gap. Here the CDR3 DNA reads TGTGCCAGCAGCTACACGGAGGGGCGCACCTATGGCTACACCTTC. It codes for CASSYTEGRTYGYTF.

This clonotype occurred many times. The gene calls are TRBV6-6 and TRBJ1-6; the D gene is possibly TRBD1 (5 bases). The V and J ends lost 2 bases and 10 bases respectively, with 9 bases between them. Per germline, CDR1 MNHNY and CDR2 SVGAGI (reference sequence). CDR3 length: 13 residues. The CDR3 loop reads CASSYGGVSPLHF. The CDR3 DNA follows: TGTGCCAGCAGTTACGGGGGGGTCTCACCCCTCCACTTT.

The chain combines TRBV5-1 with TRBJ1-6; possible D gene TRBD1, 6 bases. Trimming removed 3 bases from V and 8 bases from J, with 21 bases in between. CDR1 is SGHRS, CDR2 YFSETQ, per germline. The CDR3 loop spans 17 amino acids. The CDR3 protein is CASSSEGHGWPDSPLHF. CDR3 bases: TGCGCCAGCAGCTCAGAGGGACATGGTTGGCCCGATTCACCCCTCCACTTT.

This clonotype has ten or more counts. The chain couples TRBV12-5 to TRBJ2-5; 8 nucleotides line up with TRBD1. CDR3 length: 15 amino acids. After removal of 7 bases from V and 4 bases from J, the junction contained 11 bases not matched to a gene. CDR1 is LGHNT and CDR2 is FRNRAP in the germline V gene. The CDR3 nucleotides read TGTGCTAGTGATCCGGGACAGGCTTTGGGAGAGACCCAGTACTTC. It codes for CASDPGQALGETQYF.

The genes are TRBV19 and TRBJ2-1; no clear D. Per germline, CDR1 LNHDA and CDR2 SQIVND (reference sequence). V lost 3 bases and J 9 bases, leaving 9 bases between the germline ends. The CDR3 is made up of 12 amino acids. DNA for the CDR3: TGTGCCAGTAGTATTAGTGAAGGTGAGCAGTTCTTC. Encoded protein: CASSISEGEQFF.

This clonotype has just a few counts. CDR3 in amino acids: CASSLEGTGPSGANVLTF. The CDR3 DNA reads as TGTGCCAGCAGCTTAGAGGGGACAGGACCCTCTGGGGCCAACGTCCTGACTTTC. V and J are TRBV11-2 and TRBJ2-6, with 8 bases matching TRBD1. Per germline, CDR1 SGHAT and CDR2 FQNNGV. V lost 0 bases to trimming and J lost 0 bases; unmatched junction nucleotides: 4. The CDR3 covers 18 residues.

This clonotype was counted many times. The V and J genes are TRBV4-2 and TRBJ2-7, with 8 bases that match TRBD1. V shed 5 bases, J shed 2 bases, and the junction held 8 bases outside the gene matches. CDR1 and CDR2 from the germline V gene are LGHNA and YNFKEQ. This CDR3 is built from 15 residues. The DNA of the CDR3 is TGTGCCAGCAGCTCCCGACAGGGGTCGGCCTACGAGCAGTACTTC. As protein: CASSSRQGSAYEQYF.

The chain uses TRBV24-1 and TRBJ2-1, with 9 bases aligning to TRBD1. The CDR3 is 13 residues long. Per germline, CDR1 KGHDR and CDR2 SFDVKD. V gave up 4 bases and J gave up 8 bases; unmatched junction bases: 2. CDR3 amino acids: CATSENRGHEQFF. The CDR3 bases are TGTGCCACCAGTGAAAACAGGGGGCATGAGCAGTTCTTC.

This clonotype was observed many times. The chain carries TRBV7-2 and TRBJ2-5; 12 bases align to TRBD2. J was trimmed by 5 bases and V by 4 bases; bases with no gene match: 11. The CDR3 runs to 17 residues. Germline assignment: CDR1 SGHTA and CDR2 FQGNSA. The CDR3 nucleotides are TGTGCCAGCAGCTCCTCTAGCGGGAGGGCACGGAGGGAGACCCAGTACTTC. The encoded protein is CASSSSSGRARRETQYF.

Comment on this clonotype: A read error is the likely source, as a far larger clone sits one nucleotide away. J is TRBJ1-2 and V is TRBV7-2, with TRBD1 identical over 7 bases. CDR3 length: 12 residues. CDR1 SGHTA and CDR2 FQGNSA come from the germline V gene. The junction had 0 bases not matched to a gene; V was cut back by 4 bases and J by 4 bases. CDR3 in DNA: TGTGCCAGCAGCTGGACAGGCTATGGCTACACCTTC. It is translated as CASSWTGYGYTF.

A few counts support this clonotype. This chain links TRBV5-1 with TRBJ1-4; tentative D call: TRBD1 (5 bases). The germline V and J ends were trimmed by 3 bases and 8 bases, with 17 bases remaining between them. The CDR3 is 15 amino acids. The germline V gene has CDR1 SGHRS and CDR2 YFSETQ. The CDR3 region is CASSWASGLSEKLFF. CDR3 nucleotides: TGCGCCAGCAGCTGGGCTTCAGGGTTATCAGAAAAACTGTTTTTT.

This clonotype has just a few counts. The gene calls are TRBV12-3 or TRBV12-4 and TRBJ1-3; D not resolved. The V end lost 2 bases, the J end lost 0 bases, and 11 bases lay between the germline ends. This CDR3 region has 16 residues. The CDR3 reads CASSLIGSRSGNTIYF. For the CDR3, the DNA is TGTGCCAGCAGTTTAATAGGCAGCCGCTCTGGAAACACCATATATTTT.

The chain joins TRBV29-1 to TRBJ2-7, with 8 bases fitting TRBD1. Trimming took 8 bases from V and 0 from J; bases not matched to a gene: 9. This CDR3 is built from 14 residues. Per the germline V gene, CDR1 is SQVTM and CDR2 is ANQGSEA. The CDR3 protein is CSTTGGMNSYEQYF. DNA of the CDR3: TGCAGCACCACAGGGGGGATGAACTCCTACGAGCAGTACTTC.

This clonotype was observed a few times. V and J are TRBV7-8 and TRBJ1-4; 7 bases match TRBD1. The ends lost 2 bases at V and 0 bases at J; junction bases unmatched: 6. Germline lookup yields CDR1 SGHVS and CDR2 FQNEAQ. This CDR3 comprises 17 residues. The CDR3 coding sequence is TGTGCCAGCAGCTTATTTGAGGGGGCAACAACTAATGAAAAACTGTTTTTT. Its protein product is CASSLFEGATTNEKLFF. Combining the CDR3 with reference TRBV7-8 and TRBJ1-4 gives the whole variable domain GAGVSQSPRYKVAKRGQDVALRCDPISGHVSLFWYQQALGQGPEFLTYFQNEAQLDKSGLPSDRFFAERPEGSVSTLKIQRTQQEDSAVYLCASSLFEGATTNEKLFFGSGTQLSVL.

This clonotype was seen at least ten times. The DNA for the CDR3 is TGTGCCTGGCGGGACAGTAACTATGGCTACACCTTC. The encoded protein is CAWRDSNYGYTF. The V gene is TRBV30, the J gene TRBJ1-2; 7 bases fit TRBD1. The CDR3 is 12 amino acids. V lost 5 bases, J lost 1 base, and 1 base stayed unmatched. The germline V gene encodes CDR1 GTSNPN and CDR2 SVGIG (reference sequence).

The chain carries TRBV6-2 or TRBV6-3 and TRBJ1-2, with D perhaps matching TRBD1 (5 bases). The V gene lost 0 bases and the J gene lost 2 bases, with 7 bases spanning the gap. The length of the CDR3 is 14 residues. Germline V gene lookup returns CDR1 MNHEY and CDR2 SVGEGT. Here the CDR3 reads CASSYSYRNYGYTF. In DNA, the CDR3 is TGTGCCAGCAGTTACTCTTACAGGAACTATGGCTACACCTTC.

This clonotype was recorded many times. The chain couples TRBV13 to TRBJ1-1; no clear D. Germline CDR1 PRHDT, CDR2 FYEKMQ (reference sequence). V gave up 3 bases and J gave up 3 bases, with 8 bases separating them. This CDR3 contains 13 residues. CDR3 DNA: TGTGCCAGCAGCTTTGAGGGATACACTGAAGCTTTCTTT. Translating it yields CASSFEGYTEAFF.

This clonotype was seen many times. In DNA form, the CDR3 reads TGTGCCAGCAGCCCCGGACTGGACACTGAAGCTTTCTTT. It yields the protein CASSPGLDTEAFF. The V and J genes are TRBV6-1 and TRBJ1-1, with D uncertain. Germline lookup yields CDR1 MNHNS and CDR2 SASEGT. This CDR3 region has 13 residues. Trimming removed 6 bases from V and 3 bases from J, with 11 bases in between.